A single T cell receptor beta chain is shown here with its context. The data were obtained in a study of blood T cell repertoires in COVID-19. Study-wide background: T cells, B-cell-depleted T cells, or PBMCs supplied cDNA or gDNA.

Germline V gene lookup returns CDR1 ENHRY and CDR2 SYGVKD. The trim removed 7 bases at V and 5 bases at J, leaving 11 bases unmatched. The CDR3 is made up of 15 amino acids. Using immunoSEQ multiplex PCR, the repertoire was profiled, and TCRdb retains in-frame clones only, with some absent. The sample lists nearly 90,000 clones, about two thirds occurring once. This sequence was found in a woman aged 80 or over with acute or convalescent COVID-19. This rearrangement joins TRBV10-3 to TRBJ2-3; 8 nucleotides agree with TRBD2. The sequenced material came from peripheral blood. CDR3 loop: CAINGLAGGLDTQYF. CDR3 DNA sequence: TGTGCCATCAACGGACTAGCTGGGGGGTTAGATACGCAGTATTTT.